These T cell receptor beta chains were read from a single sample in a study of OX40 agonist ivuxolimab in advanced cancers. The table came from immunoSEQ multiplex PCR; TCRdb's copy has only in-frame clones and leaves some out. The data contain 67,000 or so clones, 88% of them singletons. The sequenced sample was CD4+ or CD8+ T cells sorted from blood, obtained in a trial of the OX40 agonist ivuxolimab. All receptors come from an adult with an advanced solid tumor such as melanoma, head and neck, liver or kidney cancer. Both conserved end residues are trimmed from each CDR3. Each record gives: V gene, clone size, J gene, CDR3 protein. Clone size is given for some rows only: seen once, a few or many times, or a class if the clone is expanded.

>TRBV9|.|TRBJ1-2
ASSVGPLTGGGYT
>TRBV10-3|.|TRBJ2-1
AIRTGADARGEQF
>TRBV18|.|TRBJ2-3
ASSPQGITDTQY
>TRBV29-1|.|TRBJ2-5
SVDLGQQETQY
>TRBV10-3|once|TRBJ2-1
AIGQSSGSNEQF
>TRBV5-1|.|TRBJ1-1
ASSSGSGGNTEAF
>TRBV5-4|.|TRBJ1-1
ASSLLGVNTEAF
>TRBV5-1|.|TRBJ2-1
ASSLFRTGGLAGNNEQF
>TRBV6-5|once|TRBJ2-1
ASRPGQLYNEQF
>TRBV10-1|few|TRBJ2-1
ASSEQNNEQF
>TRBV5-4|.|TRBJ2-5
ASSGTGSGLQETQY
>TRBV5-1|.|TRBJ2-7
ASSLVGSGGYEQY
>TRBV7-8|.|TRBJ2-3
ASSLRRLSGTDTQY
>TRBV5-6|.|TRBJ1-1
ASSGRDSPTEAF
>TRBV11-2|.|TRBJ2-3
ASSLMGRSSTDTQY
>TRBV11-2|few|TRBJ1-3
ASSPRQTISGNTIY
>TRBV28|.|TRBJ1-1
ASRRGGNTEAF
>TRBV21-1|.|TRBJ2-3
ASSKAPSASTDTQY
>TRBV10-3|once|TRBJ2-7
AINPGVPYEQY
>TRBV7-9|.|TRBJ2-3
ASSPRGSGGAGDTQY